These T cell receptor beta chains were read from a single sample in a study of regulatory T cells in long-lasting Graves disease. MiXCR, applied by TCRdb to the multiplex PCR reads, yields one record per CDR3 protein. The sample shows around 460,000 distinct CDR3 sequences, roughly 21% of them seen only once. Sample: peripheral blood mononuclear cells (PBMCs), taken when the disease was refractory, from a patient treated with antithyroid drugs. The receptor source for this set is a female donor with Graves disease. Each CDR3 is given with its conserved first and last residue. D genes are given only for firm matches. Expanded clones are given a class, and other clones once, few, many or no size at all.

V gene	clone size	J gene	D gene	CDR3 DNA	CDR3 protein
TRBV7-9	.	TRBJ2-5	.	TGTGCCAGCAGCTCTCAGGGAGTAGGAGAGACCCAGTACTTC	CASSSQGVGETQYF
TRBV2	.	TRBJ2-7	TRBD1	TGTGCCACCAGGGGGCCCACCTCCTCCTCCTACGAGCAGTACTTC	CATRGPTSSSYEQYF
TRBV20-1	.	TRBJ2-3	.	TGCAGCCAACAGGGCAGCACAGATACGCAGTATTTT	CSQQGSTDTQYF
TRBV4-1	many	TRBJ1-1	.	TGCGCCAGCGTGGGGGCCGCTGAAGCTTTCTTT	CASVGAAEAFF
TRBV7-2	many	TRBJ2-7	TRBD1	TGTGCCAGCAGCCCAGTAGTCGGGACAGGGGCCTACGAGCAGTACTTC	CASSPVVGTGAYEQYF
TRBV28	.	TRBJ2-5	.	TGTGCCAGCAGTTTCCCCGCTCAAGAGACCCAGTACTTC	CASSFPAQETQYF
TRBV11-2	.	TRBJ2-2	.	TGTACCAGCAGCTTAGGAAACCGCCAGGTGTTTTACGGGGAGCTGTTTTTT	CTSSLGNRQVFYGELFF
TRBV2	many	TRBJ2-6	TRBD1	TGTGCCAGCAGTTGGGACAGAGATTCTGGGGCCAACGTCCTGACTTTC	CASSWDRDSGANVLTF
TRBV30	.	TRBJ1-2	.	TGTGCCTGGAGTGCACTTTCCGCAGGTTCCTATGGCTACACCTTC	CAWSALSAGSYGYTF
TRBV7-8	.	TRBJ1-3	.	TGTGCCAGCAGCTTAGACTTCCCCTCTGGAAACACCATATATTTT	CASSLDFPSGNTIYF
TRBV6-2/TRBV6-3	many	TRBJ1-1	.	TGTGCCAGCAGTTACTTACCGGGACGCATGAACACTGAAGCTTTCTTT	CASSYLPGRMNTEAFF
TRBV9	.	TRBJ2-3	TRBD1	TGTGCCAGCAGCATACAACAGGGGGAACTTTCAGATACGCAGTATTTT	CASSIQQGELSDTQYF
TRBV29-1	.	TRBJ2-7	.	TGCAGCGTACAAGACAGGGAGGGAGGGGAGCAGTACTTC	CSVQDREGGEQYF
TRBV6-1	few	TRBJ1-1	TRBD1	TGTGCCAGCAGCCACGGACAGGCCCAACCGAACACTGAAGCTTTCTTT	CASSHGQAQPNTEAFF
TRBV28	many	TRBJ2-7	TRBD1	TGTGCCAGCAGCCCTCCGGGACAGATTTCTAACGAGCAGTACTTC	CASSPPGQISNEQYF
TRBV5-1	.	TRBJ2-5	TRBD2	TGCGCCAGCAGCTTGGGAGGGCTAGCGGGACAAGAGACCCAGTACTTC	CASSLGGLAGQETQYF
TRBV20-1	many	TRBJ1-2	.	TGCAGTGCCCCCCAGGTCGGGGCCAGCCGTAACTATGGCTACACCTTC	CSAPQVGASRNYGYTF
TRBV6-1	many	TRBJ1-1	TRBD1	TGTGCCAGCAGAGAGACAGGGAGGGACACTGAAGCTTTCTTT	CASRETGRDTEAFF
TRBV6-1	few	TRBJ2-3	.	TGTGCCAGCAGTGACACACTAGCAGATACGCAGTATTTT	CASSDTLADTQYF
TRBV2	many	TRBJ2-7	.	TGTGCCAGCAGTGAAAAGTCGGGTTACTACGAGCAGTACTTC	CASSEKSGYYEQYF
TRBV3-1	few	TRBJ2-4	.	TGTGCTTCAGGCGGAGGTTCCCAAAACATTCAGTACTTC	CASGGGSQNIQYF
TRBV27	.	TRBJ2-7	TRBD1	TGTGCCAGCAGCTGGGGACAGGCTCTAGGCTACGAGCAGTACTTC	CASSWGQALGYEQYF
TRBV29-1	.	TRBJ2-7	TRBD1	TGCAGCGTTGCGGGGACAGGGCAAACCTACGAGCAGTACTTC	CSVAGTGQTYEQYF
TRBV10-3	.	TRBJ2-6	.	TGTGCCATCAGTGACCTCTCTGGGGCCAACGTCCTGACTTTC	CAISDLSGANVLTF
TRBV20-1	many	TRBJ2-7	.	TGCAGTGCTAGTCCGGGCCAACCCCACGAGCAGTACTTC	CSASPGQPHEQYF
TRBV19	.	TRBJ1-6	.	TGTGCCAGTAGTTCCACCGGGTCAAGGAATTCACCCCTCCACTTT	CASSSTGSRNSPLHF
TRBV28	many	TRBJ2-7	.	TGTGCCAGCACCCCCGGACAGTACGAGCAGTACTTC	CASTPGQYEQYF
TRBV14	few	TRBJ1-3	.	TGTGCCAGCAGCCAATTTGGCAGACCCTCTGGAAACACCATATATTTT	CASSQFGRPSGNTIYF
TRBV6-1	.	TRBJ2-3	.	TGTGCCAGCAGTAAAATACGGGCCACAGATACGCAGTATTTT	CASSKIRATDTQYF
TRBV12-5	many	TRBJ2-7	TRBD2	TGTGCTAGTGGTTTGGTCCTGACTGGGACTAGCGGGAGTTTCTACGAGCAGTACTTC	CASGLVLTGTSGSFYEQYF
TRBV25-1	many	TRBJ1-2	.	TGTGCCAGCAGTGAATCCGGGACACACTATGGCTACACCTTC	CASSESGTHYGYTF
TRBV20-1	once	TRBJ2-1	TRBD2	TGCAGTGCTTCCCCCCGCGGTGGGAGGGCCTACAATGAGCAGTTCTTC	CSASPRGGRAYNEQFF
TRBV11-2	few	TRBJ2-5	TRBD1	TGTGCCAGCAGCTTTGGGGACAGAGAGACCCAGTACTTC	CASSFGDRETQYF
TRBV20-1	few	TRBJ2-5	TRBD1	TGCAGTGTCCCCGGACAGGGGGGAGAGACCCAGTACTTC	CSVPGQGGETQYF
TRBV5-6	.	TRBJ2-1	TRBD2	TGTGCCAGCAGCTTACTAGCGGGGGTAAGTGAGCAGTTCTTC	CASSLLAGVSEQFF
TRBV2	many	TRBJ1-2	.	TGTGCCAGCAGTGAAGCGCTTTCCGGGGGTGCTGGCTACACCTTC	CASSEALSGGAGYTF
TRBV3-1	.	TRBJ1-3	.	TGTGCCAGCGGTGGGTCGGGAGGAAACACCATATATTTT	CASGGSGGNTIYF
TRBV28	many	TRBJ2-5	.	TGTGCCAGCAGCTCCGGTCACTCGGAGAGCAGAGAGACCCAGTACTTC	CASSSGHSESRETQYF
TRBV11-2	many	TRBJ2-7	.	TGTGCCAGCAGCTCCGGGACACCTCTCTACGAGCAGTACTTC	CASSSGTPLYEQYF
TRBV19	.	TRBJ2-3	TRBD2	TGTGCCAGTAGTAACCCTAGCGGGAGCACAGATACGCAGTATTTT	CASSNPSGSTDTQYF
TRBV28	.	TRBJ1-5	.	TGTGCCAGCAGTTTCCACGGGGGAGGGATGGTTCATGGACAGCCCCAGCATTTT	CASSFHGGGMVHGQPQHF
TRBV6-5	many	TRBJ1-1	.	TGTGCCAGCAGTTACTCTAGTGGCTCCACATCGGCTTTCTTT	CASSYSSGSTSAFF
TRBV19	few	TRBJ2-1	.	TGTGCCAGTAGTATAGGTGGAGATGAGCAGTTCTTC	CASSIGGDEQFF
TRBV28	many	TRBJ2-5	TRBD2	TGTGCCAGCAGTCCATTCCGACTAGCGGGAGTTTTACAGAAAAGGCGGGTACAAGAGACCCAGTACTTC	CASSPFRLAGVLQKRRVQETQYF
TRBV7-2	few	TRBJ2-5	.	TGTGCCAGCAGCTTAGAGGGCGGGCAGCAAGAGACCCAGTACTTC	CASSLEGGQQETQYF
TRBV28	many	TRBJ2-7	.	TGTGCCAGCAGTTCGGGGGGCCCCTACGAGCAGTACTTC	CASSSGGPYEQYF
TRBV7-3	few	TRBJ2-1	.	TGTGCCAGCAGCTCTATCGAGGGCAATGAGCAGTTCTTC	CASSSIEGNEQFF
TRBV18	.	TRBJ1-1	.	TGTGCCAGCTCACTAGGACAGTTACAGAACACTGAAGCTTTCTTT	CASSLGQLQNTEAFF
TRBV10-3	few	TRBJ2-1	.	TGTGCCAGCACAAACCAGGCGGGAAGCTACAATGAGCAGTTCTTC	CASTNQAGSYNEQFF